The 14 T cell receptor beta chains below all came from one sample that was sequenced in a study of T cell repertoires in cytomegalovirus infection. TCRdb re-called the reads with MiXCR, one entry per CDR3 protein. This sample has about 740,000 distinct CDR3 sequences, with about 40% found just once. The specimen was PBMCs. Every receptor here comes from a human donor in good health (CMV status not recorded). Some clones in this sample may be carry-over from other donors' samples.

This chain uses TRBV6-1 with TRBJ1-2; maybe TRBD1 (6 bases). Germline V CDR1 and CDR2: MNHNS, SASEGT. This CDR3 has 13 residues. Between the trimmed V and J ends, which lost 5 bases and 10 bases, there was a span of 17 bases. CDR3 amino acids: CASSYQGLEDYTF. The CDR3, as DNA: TGTGCCAGCAGTTATCAGGGGTTAGAAGACTACACCTTC.

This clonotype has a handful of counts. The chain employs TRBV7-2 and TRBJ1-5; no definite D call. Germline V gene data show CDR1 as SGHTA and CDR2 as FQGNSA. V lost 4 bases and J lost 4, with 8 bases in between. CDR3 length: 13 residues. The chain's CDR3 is CASSSTRNQPQHF. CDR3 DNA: TGTGCCAGCAGCTCCACAAGGAATCAGCCCCAGCATTTT.

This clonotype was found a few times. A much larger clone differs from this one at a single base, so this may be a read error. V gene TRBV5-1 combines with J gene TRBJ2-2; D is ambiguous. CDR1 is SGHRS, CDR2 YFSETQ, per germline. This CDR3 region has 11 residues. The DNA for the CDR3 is TGTGCCAGCAGCTTAGACGGGGAGCTGTTTTTT. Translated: CASSLDGELFF.

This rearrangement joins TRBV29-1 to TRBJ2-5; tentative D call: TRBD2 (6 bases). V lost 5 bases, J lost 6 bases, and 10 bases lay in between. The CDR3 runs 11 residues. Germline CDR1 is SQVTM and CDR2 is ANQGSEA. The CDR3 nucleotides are TGCAGCGTTTGGGGGAGGAAGACCCAGTACTTC. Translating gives CSVWGRKTQYF. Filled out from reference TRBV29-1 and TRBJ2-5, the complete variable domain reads SAVISQKPSRDICQRGTSLTIQCQVDSQVTMMFWYRQQPGQSLTLIATANQGSEATYESGFVIDKFPISRPNLTFSTLTVSNMSPEDSSIYLCSVWGRKTQYFGPGTRLLVL.

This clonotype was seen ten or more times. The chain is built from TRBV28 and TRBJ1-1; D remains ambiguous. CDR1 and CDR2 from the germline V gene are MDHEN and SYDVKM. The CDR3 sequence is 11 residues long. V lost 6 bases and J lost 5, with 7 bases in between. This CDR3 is CASRVETEAFF. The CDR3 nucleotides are TGTGCCAGCAGGGTAGAGACTGAAGCTTTCTTT.

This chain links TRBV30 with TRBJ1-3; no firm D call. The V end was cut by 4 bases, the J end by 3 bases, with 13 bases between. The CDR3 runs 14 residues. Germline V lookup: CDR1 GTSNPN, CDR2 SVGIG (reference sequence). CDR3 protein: CAWNPPGLGNTIYF. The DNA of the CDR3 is TGTGCCTGGAACCCTCCGGGCCTTGGAAACACCATATATTTT.

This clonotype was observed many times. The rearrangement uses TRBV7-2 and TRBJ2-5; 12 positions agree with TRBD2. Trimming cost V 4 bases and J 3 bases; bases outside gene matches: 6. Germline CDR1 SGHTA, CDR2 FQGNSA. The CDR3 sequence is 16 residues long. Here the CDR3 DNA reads TGTGCCAGCAGCTACTCTAGCGGGGGGGGTGAAGAGACCCAGTACTTC. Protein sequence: CASSYSSGGGEETQYF. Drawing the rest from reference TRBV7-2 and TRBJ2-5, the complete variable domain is GAGVSQSPSNKVTEKGKDVELRCDPISGHTALYWYRQSLGQGLEFLIYFQGNSAPDKSGLPSDRFSAERTGGSVSTLTIQRTQQEDSAVYLCASSYSSGGGEETQYFGPGTRLLVL.

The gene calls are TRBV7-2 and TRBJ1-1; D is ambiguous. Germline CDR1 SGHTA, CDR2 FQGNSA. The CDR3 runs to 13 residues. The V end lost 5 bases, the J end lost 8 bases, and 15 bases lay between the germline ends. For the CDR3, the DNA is TGTGCCAGCAGCATATTAAGAGCCAGCGAAGCTTTCTTT. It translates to CASSILRASEAFF.

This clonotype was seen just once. The chain's CDR3 is CASSSLGGGSNQPQHF. The CDR3 DNA sequence: TGTGCCAGCAGTTCCCTAGGAGGGGGAAGCAATCAGCCCCAGCATTTT. The J gene is TRBJ1-5, the V gene TRBV28; perhaps TRBD1 as D (6 bases). Looked up from germline, CDR1 is MDHEN and CDR2 is SYDVKM. The V and J ends lost 4 bases and 1 base respectively, with 14 bases between them. There are 16 residues in the CDR3.

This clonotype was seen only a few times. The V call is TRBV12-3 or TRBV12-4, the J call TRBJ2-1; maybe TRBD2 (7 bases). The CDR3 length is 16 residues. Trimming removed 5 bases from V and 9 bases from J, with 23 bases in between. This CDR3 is CASSPPLGTGGSEQFF. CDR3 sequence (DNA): TGTGCCAGCAGTCCCCCCCTAGGGACGGGGGGCTCTGAGCAGTTCTTC.

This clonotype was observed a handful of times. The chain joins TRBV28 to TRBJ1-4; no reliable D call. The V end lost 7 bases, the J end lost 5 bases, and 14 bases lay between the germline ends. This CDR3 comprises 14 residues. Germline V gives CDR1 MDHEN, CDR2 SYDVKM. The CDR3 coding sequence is TGTGCCAGCAAGAAGGCTTCCAAAAATGAAAAACTGTTTTTT. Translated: CASKKASKNEKLFF. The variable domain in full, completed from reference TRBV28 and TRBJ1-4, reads DVKVTQSSRYLVKRTGEKVFLECVQDMDHENMFWYRQDPGLGLRLIYFSYDVKMKEKGDIPEGYSVSREKKERFSLILESASTNQTSMYLCASKKASKNEKLFFGSGTQLSVL.

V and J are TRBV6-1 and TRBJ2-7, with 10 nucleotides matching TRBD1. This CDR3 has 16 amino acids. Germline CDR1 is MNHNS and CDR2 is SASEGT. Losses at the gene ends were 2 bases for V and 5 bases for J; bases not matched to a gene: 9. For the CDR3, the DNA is TGTGCCAGCAGTGAAACACCGGGACAGGGGTCCCACGAGCAGTACTTC. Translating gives CASSETPGQGSHEQYF.

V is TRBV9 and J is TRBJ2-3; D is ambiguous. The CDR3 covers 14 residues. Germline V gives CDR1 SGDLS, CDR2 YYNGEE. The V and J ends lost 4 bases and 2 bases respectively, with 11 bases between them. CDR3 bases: TGTGCCAGCAGCCCGCGGACCAACACAGATACGCAGTATTTT. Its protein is CASSPRTNTDTQYF.

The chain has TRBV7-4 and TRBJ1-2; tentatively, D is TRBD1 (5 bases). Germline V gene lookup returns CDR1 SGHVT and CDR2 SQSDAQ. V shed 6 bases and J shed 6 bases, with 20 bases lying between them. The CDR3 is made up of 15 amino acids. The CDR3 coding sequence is TGTGCCAGCAGTACGGAAAGGGGCGAATGGAATGGCTACACCTTC. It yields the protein CASSTERGEWNGYTF. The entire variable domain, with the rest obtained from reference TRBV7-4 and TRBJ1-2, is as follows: GAGVSQSPRYKVAKRGRDVALRCDSISGHVTLYWYRQTLGQGSEVLTYSQSDAQRDKSGRPSGRFSAERPERSVSTLKIQRTEQGDSAVYLCASSTERGEWNGYTFGSGTRLTVV.